A single sample is the source of the 17 T cell receptor beta chains below, sequenced in a study of CD8 T cells in ankylosing spondylitis (TCRdb year 2017). Library preparation employed 5' RACE. TCRdb lists the instrument as Illumina HiSeq 2500. TCRdb trimmed the raw reads at Q25, called clones with MiXCR and kept productive beta chains. When rows share a CDR3 protein, they turn into one entry using the most common DNA and genes. This sample gives 150,000 to 200,000 distinct CDR3 sequences in total; around 20% of them show up just once. The ten largest make up about 7.6% of the sample. The sample comprised blood, either unsorted or a sorted T cell fraction (not recorded which). All receptors derive from a male donor with ankylosing spondylitis or in good health (not recorded which).

This chain links TRBV5-5 with TRBJ1-2, with 9 positions matching TRBD1. This CDR3 spans 15 amino acids. J lost 7 bases, V lost 0 bases, and 7 bases had no gene match. Looked up from germline, CDR1 is SGHKS and CDR2 is YYEKEE (reference sequence). Here the CDR3 reads CASSLEEQGAVGYTF. In DNA, the CDR3 is TGTGCCAGCAGCTTGGAGGAACAGGGGGCGGTTGGCTACACCTTC.

The chain couples TRBV24-1 to TRBJ2-3; TRBD2 matches at 9 bases. Germline-derived CDR1 and CDR2 are KGHDR and SFDVKD. V lost 1 base and J lost 3; bases outside the gene matches: 7. The length of the CDR3 is 17 residues. CDR3 DNA: TGTGCCACCAGTGATTTTGTCGCGCGGGAGGGGACAGATACGCAGTATTTT. Translation gives CATSDFVAREGTDTQYF.

This clonotype was observed at least ten times. The rearrangement joins TRBV20-1 to TRBJ2-1; D gene uncertain. Germline CDR1 reads DFQATT; CDR2 reads SNEGSKA (reference sequence). V dropped 0 bases and J dropped 6 bases, with 12 bases sitting between them. This CDR3 spans 14 amino acids. The CDR3 is CSARDWSWTNEQFF. The CDR3 coding sequence is TGCAGTGCTAGAGATTGGAGCTGGACCAATGAGCAGTTCTTC.

This clonotype has only a few counts. The chain has TRBV5-1 and TRBJ2-1, with TRBD2 identical over 7 bases. J gave up 0 bases and V 5 bases, and 11 bases lay outside the gene matches. There are 17 residues in the CDR3. The germline CDR1 and CDR2 sequences are SGHRS and YFSETQ. CDR3 loop: CASRMQLGGSSYNEQFF. The CDR3 nucleotides read TGCGCCAGCAGAATGCAACTCGGGGGGAGCTCCTACAATGAGCAGTTCTTC.

This clonotype appeared many times. The gene calls are TRBV5-1 and TRBJ2-2; tentatively, D is TRBD1 (6 bases). Looked up from germline, CDR1 is SGHRS and CDR2 is YFSETQ. CDR3 length: 16 amino acids. V dropped 0 bases and J dropped 1 base, with 10 bases sitting between them. The CDR3 reads CASSLEPTGNTGELFF. For the CDR3, the DNA is TGCGCCAGCAGCTTGGAGCCGACAGGGAACACCGGGGAGCTGTTTTTT. The full variable domain, its missing parts supplied by reference TRBV5-1 and TRBJ2-2, is KAGVTQTPRYLIKTRGQQVTLSCSPISGHRSVSWYQQTPGQGLQFLFEYFSETQRNKGNFPGRFSGRQFSNSRSEMNVSTLELGDSALYLCASSLEPTGNTGELFFGEGSRLTVL.

This clonotype came up many times. The chain carries TRBV20-1 and TRBJ2-1, with 10 bases identical to TRBD2. This CDR3 spans 16 amino acids. Germline lookup yields CDR1 DFQATT and CDR2 SNEGSKA (reference sequence). Losses at the gene ends were 0 bases for V and 7 bases for J; bases not matched to a gene: 9. CDR3: CSARDRLAGVSNEQFF. DNA for the CDR3: TGCAGTGCTAGAGATCGGCTAGCGGGAGTGTCTAATGAGCAGTTCTTC.

In its sample, this clonotype was seen many times. This chain uses TRBV20-1 with TRBJ1-2; D call uncertain. The V end was cut by 5 bases, the J end by 8 bases, with 24 bases between. CDR1 and CDR2 from the germline V gene are DFQATT and SNEGSKA (reference sequence). The CDR3 is 15 residues long. The CDR3 bases are TGCAGTGCTGATAGAGCCCGGACCGCGGTATTAGGCTACACCTTC. It specifies CSADRARTAVLGYTF.

CDR3 sequence: CASSLDQAGGPSGETQYF. The CDR3 coding sequence is TGTGCCAGCAGCTTAGATCAGGCGGGAGGGCCTTCGGGGGAGACCCAGTACTTC. V gene TRBV11-2 combines with J gene TRBJ2-5, with 9 bases identical to TRBD2. With 0 bases clipped from V and 5 bases from J, the junction kept 13 bases outside the gene matches. The CDR3 spans 18 residues. Germline CDR1 reads SGHAT; CDR2 reads FQNNGV. The entire variable domain, with the rest obtained from reference TRBV11-2 and TRBJ2-5, is as follows: EAGVAQSPRYKIIEKRQSVAFWCNPISGHATLYWYQQILGQGPKLLIQFQNNGVVDDSQLPKDRFSAERLKGVDSTLKIQPAKLEDSAVYLCASSLDQAGGPSGETQYFGPGTRLLVL.

Comment on this clonotype: This may be a read error: a much more frequent sequence differs by one nucleotide. V and J are TRBV12-3 or TRBV12-4 and TRBJ2-7; D is unresolved. This CDR3 has 12 amino acids. Trimming shortened V by 6 bases and J by 6 bases, and 12 bases separated the two germline ends. DNA of the CDR3: TGTGCCAGCAGCCCTGCTGCGTGCGAGCAGTACTTC. Protein product: CASSPAACEQYF.

This clonotype was found many times. The chain couples TRBV12-3 or TRBV12-4 to TRBJ2-3, with D hard to call. The CDR3 extends over 15 amino acids. V lost 5 bases, J lost 2 bases, and 14 bases lay in between. The chain's CDR3 is CASSLDINPTDTQYF. The CDR3 coding sequence is TGTGCCAGCAGTCTCGACATCAACCCCACAGATACGCAGTATTTT.

The V and J genes are TRBV19 and TRBJ1-6; the D is unclear. Germline V gene lookup returns CDR1 LNHDA and CDR2 SQIVND (reference sequence). Between the trimmed V and J ends, which lost 3 bases and 7 bases, there was a span of 19 bases. This CDR3 is 17 amino acids long. The CDR3, as DNA: TGTGCCAGTAGTATTTTTGGCGGAGTGCGGAACAATTCACCCCTCCACTTT. It yields the protein CASSIFGGVRNNSPLHF. The full variable domain, its missing parts supplied by reference TRBV19 and TRBJ1-6, is DGGITQSPKYLFRKEGQNVTLSCEQNLNHDAMYWYRQDPGQGLRLIYYSQIVNDFQKGDIAEGYSVSREKKESFPLTVTSAQKNPTAFYLCASSIFGGVRNNSPLHFGNGTRLTVT.

V gene TRBV6-1 combines with J gene TRBJ1-5; 8 bases are shared with TRBD1. This CDR3 has 16 amino acids. The junction had 7 bases not matched to a gene; V was cut back by 6 bases and J by 0 bases. Germline V gene lookup returns CDR1 MNHNS and CDR2 SASEGT. For the CDR3, the DNA is TGTGCCAGCAGGCTACAGGGGGAGTATAGCAATCAGCCCCAGCATTTT. It yields the protein CASRLQGEYSNQPQHF.

The CDR3 spells CASSVRTGDYGYTF. Written as DNA, the CDR3 is TGTGCCAGCAGTGTCCGGACAGGAGATTATGGCTACACCTTC. The J gene is TRBJ1-2, the V gene TRBV6-1, with 7 bases aligning to TRBD1. Germline-derived CDR1 and CDR2 are MNHNS and SASEGT. The V and J ends lost 4 bases and 5 bases, in that order; junction bases with no gene match: 7. The CDR3 length is 14 residues.

Only a few counts were recorded for this clonotype. V gene TRBV5-1 combines with J gene TRBJ2-3; tentatively, D is TRBD1 (6 bases). Germline V CDR1 and CDR2: SGHRS, YFSETQ. There are 16 residues in the CDR3. The ends were cut back, 4 bases at V and 3 bases at J, with 18 bases in the middle. Here the CDR3 reads CASSLTIRGMTDTQYF. Written as DNA, the CDR3 is TGCGCCAGCAGCCTGACCATAAGGGGGATGACAGATACGCAGTATTTT.

The chain is built from TRBV29-1 and TRBJ2-7; 10 nucleotides align to TRBD1. V lost 6 bases to trimming and J lost 2 bases; unmatched junction nucleotides: 7. The CDR3 contains 14 residues. Per germline, CDR1 SQVTM and CDR2 ANQGSEA. The CDR3 loop is CSVDIGTGAYEQYF. The CDR3 DNA reads TGCAGCGTCGACATCGGGACAGGGGCCTACGAGCAGTACTTC.

This clonotype was counted many times. The J gene is TRBJ1-2, the V gene TRBV12-3 or TRBV12-4; D is unresolved. Trimming shortened V by 4 bases and J by 2 bases, and 11 bases separated the two germline ends. The CDR3 is 14 amino acids. The CDR3 DNA is TGTGCCAGCAGTTACGCGTCGGGGAACTATGGCTACACCTTC. It codes for CASSYASGNYGYTF.

This rearrangement joins TRBV14 to TRBJ2-7; no clear D. Germline V gives CDR1 SGHDN, CDR2 FVKESK. The CDR3 sequence is 13 residues long. V shed 1 base and J shed 2 bases, with 6 bases lying between them. CDR3 residues: CASSQVGTYEQYF. CDR3 nucleotide sequence: TGTGCCAGCAGCCAAGTGGGGACCTACGAGCAGTACTTC.